Below are 10 T cell receptor beta chains sequenced from a single sample in a study of blood T cell repertoires in COVID-19. Sequenced by immunoSEQ multiplex PCR; TCRdb stores in-frame clones only, minus some. The sample has about 360,000 clones, 70% to 90% seen once. The sequencing input was PBMCs or T cells enriched from blood (not recorded which). These receptors came from a middle-aged man in a cohort exposed to, infected with or recovered from COVID-19 (not recorded which).

The CDR3 region is CASSLSGHQPQHF. DNA of the CDR3: TGTGCCAGCAGTTTATCAGGGCATCAGCCCCAGCATTTT. The rearrangement links TRBV28 to TRBJ1-5, with D maybe TRBD1 (5 bases). Trimming cost V 1 base and J 5 bases, with 6 bases left between them. The CDR3 consists of 13 residues. Per the germline V gene, CDR1 is MDHEN and CDR2 is SYDVKM.

The rearrangement links TRBV27 to TRBJ1-6, with 9 bases aligning to TRBD1. CDR3 length: 15 residues. V dropped 2 bases and J dropped 10; count of bases not matched to a gene: 6. CDR1 is MNHEY, CDR2 SMNVEV, per germline (reference sequence). The CDR3 sequence: CASSLGGQGSSPLHF. In DNA form, the CDR3 reads TGTGCCAGCAGTTTAGGGGGACAGGGAAGCTCACCCCTCCACTTT.

The gene calls are TRBV2 and TRBJ1-2, with TRBD1 as a possible D gene (5 bases). The CDR3 totals 14 residues. Trimming left V 6 bases short and J 6 bases short, with 17 bases between. Per the germline V gene, CDR1 is SNHLY and CDR2 is FYNNEI. Written as DNA, the CDR3 is TGTGCCAGCAGCGACCAGTTAGGGGAACATGGCTACACCTTC. The encoded protein is CASSDQLGEHGYTF.

The genes are TRBV7-8 and TRBJ1-1; possible D gene TRBD1, 6 bases. The CDR3 runs 14 residues. Trimming stripped 5 bases from V and 3 bases from J, with 13 bases between. The V gene's germline CDR1 is SGHVS and CDR2 FQNEAQ. CDR3 residues: CASSTSDRYTEAFF. The CDR3 DNA reads as TGTGCCAGCAGCACTTCGGACAGATACACTGAAGCTTTCTTT. The variable domain in full, with the rest retrieved from reference TRBV7-8 and TRBJ1-1, is GAGVSQSPRYKVAKRGQDVALRCDPISGHVSLFWYQQALGQGPEFLTYFQNEAQLDKSGLPSDRFFAERPEGSVSTLKIQRTQQEDSAVYLCASSTSDRYTEAFFGQGTRLTVV.

The CDR3 coding sequence is TGTGCCAGCAGAATGGGGCTAGCGGATGACTCCTACAATGAGCAGTTCTTC. It translates to CASRMGLADDSYNEQFF. The chain employs TRBV5-4 and TRBJ2-1; 7 bases are shared with TRBD2. CDR1 and CDR2 from the germline V gene are SGHNT and YYREEE (reference sequence). The CDR3 is 17 amino acids. The ends lost 5 bases at V and 0 bases at J; junction bases unmatched: 11. Together with reference TRBV5-4 and TRBJ2-1, the CDR3 gives the full variable domain: ETGVTQSPTHLIKTRGQQVTLRCSSQSGHNTVSWYQQALGQGPQFIFQYYREEENGRGNFPPRFSGLQFPNYSSELNVNALELDDSALYLCASRMGLADDSYNEQFFGPGTRLTVL.

This chain's CDR3 is CATSRDPGKDTEAFF. The CDR3 bases are TGTGCCACCAGCAGAGATCCAGGGAAGGACACTGAAGCTTTCTTT. V gene TRBV15 combines with J gene TRBJ1-1; D might be TRBD1 (5 bases). CDR3 length: 15 residues. CDR1 and CDR2 from the germline V gene are LNHNV and YYDKDF (reference sequence). The V end lost 0 bases, the J end lost 3 bases, and 11 bases lay between the germline ends.

The table lists this clone with a count of one. This chain uses TRBV11-3 with TRBJ2-1; 9 positions agree with TRBD2. Germline V lookup: CDR1 SGHNT, CDR2 YENEEA. Trimming at V came to 1 base and at J to 1 base, leaving 5 bases not matched to a gene. The CDR3 extends over 17 amino acids. The CDR3, as DNA: TGTGCCAGCAGCTTAGGGGGACTAGCAGAATCCTACAATGAGCAGTTCTTC. It is translated as CASSLGGLAESYNEQFF.

This chain connects TRBV18 to TRBJ2-1; 7 nucleotides match TRBD1. Trimming at V came to 2 bases and at J to 6 bases, leaving 10 bases not matched to a gene. The CDR3 runs 16 residues. Per the germline V gene, CDR1 is KGHSH and CDR2 is LQKENI. The CDR3 protein is CASSPGTAPWGNEQFF. CDR3 in DNA: TGTGCCAGCTCACCAGGGACAGCCCCCTGGGGCAATGAGCAGTTCTTC.

The genes are TRBV11-3 and TRBJ2-7; the match to TRBD2 covers 10 bases. Germline V gene sequence: CDR1 SGHNT, CDR2 YENEEA. The length of the CDR3 is 16 residues. V gave up 1 base and J gave up 3 bases; unmatched junction bases: 6. This chain's CDR3 is CASSLGSSGSVYEQYF. The CDR3 nucleotides read TGTGCCAGCAGCTTAGGCTCTAGCGGGAGCGTCTACGAGCAGTACTTC.

CDR3 protein: CASGLVPTLRLAGGAFSNEQFF. The CDR3 coding sequence is TGTGCTAGTGGTTTGGTCCCAACCCTCAGACTAGCGGGAGGGGCCTTTAGCAATGAGCAGTTCTTC. This chain joins TRBV12-5 and TRBJ2-1; 14 bases line up with TRBD2. The CDR3 length is 22 residues. Germline values: CDR1 LGHNT, CDR2 FRNRAP. V dropped 0 bases and J dropped 6; count of bases not matched to a gene: 19.